The clone carrying this T cell receptor (beta chain) was recorded only once. Its antigen is not known. Germline lookup yields CDR1 SGHRS and CDR2 YFSETQ. With V trimmed by 2 bases and J by 8 bases, 13 bases remained unmatched. CDR3 length equals 16 residues. This entry is derived from a study of cytomegalovirus exposure and HLA in healthy donors. This table comes from immunoSEQ multiplex PCR, and its TCRdb copy is limited to in-frame clones, with some not included. The sample lists some 200,000 clones; roughly 80% were seen once. Whole-study findings and limits: Diagnosis of cytomegalovirus status made by the classifier reportedly showed high specificity and sensitivity. TCR beta chains numbering more than 150 were designated cytomegalovirus-associated.

This chain links TRBV5-1 with TRBJ2-1, with 7 bases aligning to TRBD2. Sequenced: PBMCs. The sequence was collected from a woman aged 18-29 years in good health and CMV-seropositive. This CDR3 is CASSFRGLADRDEQFF. The DNA of the CDR3 is TGCGCCAGCAGCTTCAGAGGGCTAGCGGATAGGGATGAGCAGTTCTTC.